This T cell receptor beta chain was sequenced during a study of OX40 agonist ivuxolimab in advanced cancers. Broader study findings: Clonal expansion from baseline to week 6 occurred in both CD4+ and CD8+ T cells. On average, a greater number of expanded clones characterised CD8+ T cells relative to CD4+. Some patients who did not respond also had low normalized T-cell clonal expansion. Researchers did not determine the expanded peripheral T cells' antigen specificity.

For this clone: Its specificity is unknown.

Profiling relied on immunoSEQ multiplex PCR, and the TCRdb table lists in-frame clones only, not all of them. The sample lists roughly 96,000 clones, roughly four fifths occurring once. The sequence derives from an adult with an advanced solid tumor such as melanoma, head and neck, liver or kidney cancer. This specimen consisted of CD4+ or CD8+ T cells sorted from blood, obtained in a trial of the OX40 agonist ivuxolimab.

CDR3 loop: CASSSRTGSGELFF. Here the CDR3 DNA reads TGTGCCAGCAGCTCCCGGACAGGGTCCGGGGAGCTGTTTTTT. V is TRBV7-9 and J is TRBJ2-2; 8 bases fit TRBD1. Germline lookup yields CDR1 SEHNR and CDR2 FQNEAQ (reference sequence). The CDR3 totals 14 residues. V shed 4 bases and J 6 bases; nucleotides not matched to a gene: 4.